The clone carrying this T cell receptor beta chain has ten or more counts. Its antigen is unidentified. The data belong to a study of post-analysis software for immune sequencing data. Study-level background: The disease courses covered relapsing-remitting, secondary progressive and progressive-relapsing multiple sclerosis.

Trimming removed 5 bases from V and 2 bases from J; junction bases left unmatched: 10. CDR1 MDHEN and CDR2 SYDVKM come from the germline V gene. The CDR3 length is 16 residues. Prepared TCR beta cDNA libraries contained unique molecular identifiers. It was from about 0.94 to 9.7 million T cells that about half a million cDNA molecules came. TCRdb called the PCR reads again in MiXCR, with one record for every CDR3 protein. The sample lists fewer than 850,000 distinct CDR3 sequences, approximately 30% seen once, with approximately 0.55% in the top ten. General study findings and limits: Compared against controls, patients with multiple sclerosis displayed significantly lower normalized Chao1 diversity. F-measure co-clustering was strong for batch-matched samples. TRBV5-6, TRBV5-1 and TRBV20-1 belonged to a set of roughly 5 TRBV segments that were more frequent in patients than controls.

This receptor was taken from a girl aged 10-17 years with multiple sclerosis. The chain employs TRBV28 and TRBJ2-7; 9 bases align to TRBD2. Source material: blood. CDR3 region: CASSPSGLANAYEQYF. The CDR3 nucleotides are TGTGCCAGCAGTCCATCGGGACTAGCTAATGCCTACGAGCAGTACTTC.